The rows below give T cell receptor beta chains drawn from one sample of a study of technical replicates of blood from four donors. Repertoires were generated with immunoSEQ multiplex PCR, while TCRdb's copy carries only in-frame clones and drops some. The sample has 9,500 to 15,000 clones; roughly 96% are singletons. Sequencing was performed on PBMCs. These receptors all come from a human donor in good health. Both conserved end residues are part of each CDR3. D genes are given only for firm matches.

D gene,V gene,J gene,CDR3 DNA,CDR3 protein
TRBD1,TRBV18,TRBJ2-7,TGTGCCACTCAGGGGGTTTCCTACGAGCAGTACTTC,CATQGVSYEQYF
TRBD1,TRBV27,TRBJ2-7,TGTGCCAGCAGTCGCCCGGGACAGGGCTCATACGAGCAGTACTTC,CASSRPGQGSYEQYF
.,TRBV19,TRBJ2-3,TGTGCCAGTAAGGAGGGGGCTGGGACAGATACGCAGTATTTT,CASKEGAGTDTQYF
TRBD1,TRBV7-2,TRBJ1-2,TGTGCCACCTCCCCATTACAGGGGCTTAACGTGTACTCTAACTATGGCTACACCTTC,CATSPLQGLNVYSNYGYTF
TRBD2,TRBV9,TRBJ2-5,TGTGCCAGCGGGACTAGCGGGCTTCAAGAGACCCAGTACTTC,CASGTSGLQETQYF
TRBD1,TRBV20-1,TRBJ2-7,TGCAGTGCTCAGGGGGACTACGAGCAGTACTTC,CSAQGDYEQYF
TRBD1,TRBV10-3,TRBJ2-7,TGTGCCATCAGTGAACCGGGACAGGAGAGCTACGAGCAGTACTTC,CAISEPGQESYEQYF
.,TRBV6-1,TRBJ1-5,TGTGCCAGCAGTGAGGACACTTCCAATCAGCCCCAGCATTTT,CASSEDTSNQPQHF
TRBD2,TRBV7-9,TRBJ2-1,TGTGCCAGCAGCAAAACTAGCGGGATCGGGGATGAGCAGTTCTTC,CASSKTSGIGDEQFF
TRBD1,TRBV27,TRBJ2-7,TGTGCCAGCAGGCGACAGGGACGGTACGAGCAGTACTTC,CASRRQGRYEQYF